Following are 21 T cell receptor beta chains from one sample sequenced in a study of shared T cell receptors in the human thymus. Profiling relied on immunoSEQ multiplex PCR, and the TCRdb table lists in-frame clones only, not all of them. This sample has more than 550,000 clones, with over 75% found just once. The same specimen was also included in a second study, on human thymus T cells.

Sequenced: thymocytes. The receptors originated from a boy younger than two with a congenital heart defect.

The CDR3 DNA is TGTGCCAGCAGTTTTCGGAGGGCCCTGGGCCCAAATGAAAAACTGTTTTTT. Translation gives CASSFRRALGPNEKLFF. The genes are TRBV27 and TRBJ1-4; D remains ambiguous. Looked up from germline, CDR1 is MNHEY and CDR2 is SMNVEV (reference sequence). Trimming removed 3 bases from V and 5 bases from J, with 19 bases in between. CDR3 length equals 17 residues.

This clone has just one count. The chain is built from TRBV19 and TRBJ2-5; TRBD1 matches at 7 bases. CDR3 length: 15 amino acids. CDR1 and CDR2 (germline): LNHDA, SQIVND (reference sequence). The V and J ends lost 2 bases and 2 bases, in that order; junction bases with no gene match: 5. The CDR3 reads CASSISRQGQETQYF. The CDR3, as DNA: TGTGCCAGTAGTATATCGAGACAGGGACAAGAGACCCAGTACTTC.

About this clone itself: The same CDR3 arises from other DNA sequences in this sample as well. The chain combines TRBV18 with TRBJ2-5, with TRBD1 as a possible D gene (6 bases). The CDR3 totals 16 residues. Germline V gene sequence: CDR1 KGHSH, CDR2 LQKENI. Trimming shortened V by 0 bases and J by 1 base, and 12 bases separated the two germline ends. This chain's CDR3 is CASSPPRWGPQETQYF. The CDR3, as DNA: TGTGCCAGCTCACCACCCCGGTGGGGGCCCCAAGAGACCCAGTACTTC.

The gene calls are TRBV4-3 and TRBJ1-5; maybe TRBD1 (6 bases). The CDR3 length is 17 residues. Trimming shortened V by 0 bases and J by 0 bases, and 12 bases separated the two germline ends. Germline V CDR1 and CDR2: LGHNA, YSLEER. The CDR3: CASSQDRDNYSNQPQHF. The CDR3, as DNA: TGCGCCAGCAGCCAAGATCGGGACAACTATAGCAATCAGCCCCAGCATTTT.

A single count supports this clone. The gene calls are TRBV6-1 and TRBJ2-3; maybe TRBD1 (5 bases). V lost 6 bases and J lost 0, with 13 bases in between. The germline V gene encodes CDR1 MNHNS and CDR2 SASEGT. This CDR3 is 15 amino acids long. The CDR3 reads CASSRQFGSTDTQYF. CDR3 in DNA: TGTGCCAGCAGCCGACAGTTCGGAAGCACAGATACGCAGTATTTT.

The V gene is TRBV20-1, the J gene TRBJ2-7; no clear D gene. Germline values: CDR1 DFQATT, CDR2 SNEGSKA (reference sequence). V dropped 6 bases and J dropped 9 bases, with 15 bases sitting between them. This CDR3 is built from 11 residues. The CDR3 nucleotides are TGCAGTGCCACGGCGGTGTCCGGGCAGTACTTC. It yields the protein CSATAVSGQYF.

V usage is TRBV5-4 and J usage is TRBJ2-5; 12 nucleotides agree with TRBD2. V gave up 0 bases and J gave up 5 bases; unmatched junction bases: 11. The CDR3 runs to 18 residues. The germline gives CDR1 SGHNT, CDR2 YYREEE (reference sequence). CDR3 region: CASSLGLAGGILEETQYF. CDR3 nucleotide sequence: TGTGCCAGCAGCTTGGGCCTAGCGGGGGGGATTTTGGAGGAGACCCAGTACTTC.

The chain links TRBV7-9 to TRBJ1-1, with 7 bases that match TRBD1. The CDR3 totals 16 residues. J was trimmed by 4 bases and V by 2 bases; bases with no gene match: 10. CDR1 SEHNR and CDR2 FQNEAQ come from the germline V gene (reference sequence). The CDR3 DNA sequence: TGTGCCAGCAGCTTAAGCGAGAAAACAGGGGCCACTGAAGCTTTCTTT. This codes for CASSLSEKTGATEAFF.

The CDR3 DNA reads as TGTGCCAGCAGTACTAGCGGGGGTGGCACAGATACGCAGTATTTT. It is translated as CASSTSGGGTDTQYF. The V gene is TRBV2, the J gene TRBJ2-3; the match to TRBD2 covers 11 bases. The germline gives CDR1 SNHLY, CDR2 FYNNEI. The CDR3 spans 15 residues. V was pared by 5 bases and J by 1 base, with 2 bases of the junction left unmatched.

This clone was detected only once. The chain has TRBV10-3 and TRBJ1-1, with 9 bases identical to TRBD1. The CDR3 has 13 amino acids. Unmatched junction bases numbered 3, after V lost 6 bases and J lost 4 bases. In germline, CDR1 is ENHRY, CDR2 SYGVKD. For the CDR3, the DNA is TGTGCCATCAGGACAGGGGGTTGCACTGAAGCTTTCTTT. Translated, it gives CAIRTGGCTEAFF.

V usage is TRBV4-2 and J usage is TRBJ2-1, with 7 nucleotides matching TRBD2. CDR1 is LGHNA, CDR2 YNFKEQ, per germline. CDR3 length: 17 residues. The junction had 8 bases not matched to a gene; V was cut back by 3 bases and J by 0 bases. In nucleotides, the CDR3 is TGTGCCAGCAGCCATACCGCGGGGGACGGCTCCTACAATGAGCAGTTCTTC. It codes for CASSHTAGDGSYNEQFF.

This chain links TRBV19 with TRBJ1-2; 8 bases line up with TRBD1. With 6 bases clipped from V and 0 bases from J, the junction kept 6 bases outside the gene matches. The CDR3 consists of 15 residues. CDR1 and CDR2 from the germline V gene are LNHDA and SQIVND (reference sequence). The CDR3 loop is CASRGTGNTNYGYTF. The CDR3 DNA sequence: TGTGCCAGTAGAGGGACAGGCAACACTAACTATGGCTACACCTTC.

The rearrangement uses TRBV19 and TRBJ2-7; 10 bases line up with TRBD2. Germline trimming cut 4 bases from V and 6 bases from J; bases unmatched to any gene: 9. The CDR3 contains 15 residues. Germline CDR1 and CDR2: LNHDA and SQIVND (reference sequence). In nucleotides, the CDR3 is TGTGCCAGTAGTAAGGAGGCTAGCGGGAGTAGCGAGCAGTACTTC. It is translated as CASSKEASGSSEQYF. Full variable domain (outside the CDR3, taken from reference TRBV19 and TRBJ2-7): DGGITQSPKYLFRKEGQNVTLSCEQNLNHDAMYWYRQDPGQGLRLIYYSQIVNDFQKGDIAEGYSVSREKKESFPLTVTSAQKNPTAFYLCASSKEASGSSEQYFGPGTRLTVT.

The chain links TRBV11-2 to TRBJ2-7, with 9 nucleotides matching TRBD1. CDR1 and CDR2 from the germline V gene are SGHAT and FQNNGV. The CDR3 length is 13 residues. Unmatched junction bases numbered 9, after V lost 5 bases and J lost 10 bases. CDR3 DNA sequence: TGTGCCAGCAGCCAACAGGGGGCATCGCCACAGTACTTC. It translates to CASSQQGASPQYF. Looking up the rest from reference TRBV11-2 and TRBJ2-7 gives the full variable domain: EAGVAQSPRYKIIEKRQSVAFWCNPISGHATLYWYQQILGQGPKLLIQFQNNGVVDDSQLPKDRFSAERLKGVDSTLKIQPAKLEDSAVYLCASSQQGASPQYFGPGTRLTVT.

The DNA of the CDR3 is TGTGCCAGCAGTGATGAGGTATTCAGCAATCAGCCCCAGCATTTT. This translates into CASSDEVFSNQPQHF. The chain is built from TRBV28 and TRBJ1-5; D gene unclear. Looked up from germline, CDR1 is MDHEN and CDR2 is SYDVKM. With 5 bases removed from V and 1 base from J, the gap between germline ends came to 12 bases. The CDR3 is 15 residues long.

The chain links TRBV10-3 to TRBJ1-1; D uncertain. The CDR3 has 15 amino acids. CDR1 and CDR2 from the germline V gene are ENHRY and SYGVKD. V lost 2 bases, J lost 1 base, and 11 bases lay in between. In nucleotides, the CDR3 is TGTGCCATCAGTGAGCCTTCTGAGGGGAACACTGAAGCTTTCTTT. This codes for CAISEPSEGNTEAFF.

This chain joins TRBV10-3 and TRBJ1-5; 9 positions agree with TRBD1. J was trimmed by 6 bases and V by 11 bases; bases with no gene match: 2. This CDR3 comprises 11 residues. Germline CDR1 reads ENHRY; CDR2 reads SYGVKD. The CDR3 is CASGQGQPQHF. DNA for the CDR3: TGTGCCTCGGGACAGGGTCAGCCCCAGCATTTT.

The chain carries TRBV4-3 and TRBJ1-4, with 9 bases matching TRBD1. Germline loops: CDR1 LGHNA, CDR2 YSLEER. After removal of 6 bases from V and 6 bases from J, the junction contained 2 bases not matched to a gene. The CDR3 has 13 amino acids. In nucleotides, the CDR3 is TGCGCCAGCAGGCGGGACAGGGATGAAAAACTGTTTTTT. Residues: CASRRDRDEKLFF.

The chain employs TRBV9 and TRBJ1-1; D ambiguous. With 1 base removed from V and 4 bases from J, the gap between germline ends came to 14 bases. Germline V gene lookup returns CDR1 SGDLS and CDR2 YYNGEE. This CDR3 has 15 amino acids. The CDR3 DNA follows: TGTGCCAGCAGCGTAATAAACACTGGGAGCACTGAAGCTTTCTTT. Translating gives CASSVINTGSTEAFF.

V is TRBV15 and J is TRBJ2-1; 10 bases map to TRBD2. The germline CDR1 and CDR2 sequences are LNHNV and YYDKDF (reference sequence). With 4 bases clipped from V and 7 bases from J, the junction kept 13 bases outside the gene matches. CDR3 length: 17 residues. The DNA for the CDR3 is TGTGCCACCAGCACCACCCCTCTAGCGGGAGTGGGTAATGAGCAGTTCTTC. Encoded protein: CATSTTPLAGVGNEQFF.

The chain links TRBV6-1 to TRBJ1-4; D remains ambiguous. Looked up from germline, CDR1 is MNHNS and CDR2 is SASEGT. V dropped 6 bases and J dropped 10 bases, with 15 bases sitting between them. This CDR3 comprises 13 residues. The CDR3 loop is CASSGVSGGKLFF. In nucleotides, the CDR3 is TGTGCCAGCAGCGGGGTGAGCGGAGGAAAACTGTTTTTT.